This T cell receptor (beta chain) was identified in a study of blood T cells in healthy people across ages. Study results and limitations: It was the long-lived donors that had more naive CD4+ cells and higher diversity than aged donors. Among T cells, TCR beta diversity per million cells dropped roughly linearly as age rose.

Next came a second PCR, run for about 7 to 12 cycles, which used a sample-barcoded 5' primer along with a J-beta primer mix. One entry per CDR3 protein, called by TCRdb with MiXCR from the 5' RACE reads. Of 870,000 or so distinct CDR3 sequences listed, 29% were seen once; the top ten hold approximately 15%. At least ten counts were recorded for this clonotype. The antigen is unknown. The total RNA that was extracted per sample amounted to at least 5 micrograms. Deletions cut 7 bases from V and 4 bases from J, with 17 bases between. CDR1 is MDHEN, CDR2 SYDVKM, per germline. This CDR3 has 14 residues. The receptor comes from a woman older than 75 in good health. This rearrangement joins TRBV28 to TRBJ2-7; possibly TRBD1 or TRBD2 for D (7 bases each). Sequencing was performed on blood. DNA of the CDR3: TGTGCCAGCAACTTCCCAGGGGGAGGGTACGAGCAGTACTTC. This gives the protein CASNFPGGGYEQYF.